This T cell receptor (beta chain) is drawn from a study of blood T cell repertoires in COVID-19. In the study overall: Both acute and convalescent COVID-19 samples were obtained from the United States, Italy and Spain. PBMCs, B-cell-depleted T cells, or T cells provided the cDNA or gDNA that made up the material.

For this clone: The same CDR3 is also encoded by other DNA sequences in this sample.

In the original workflow: Amplification from reference gene primers served as the basis for estimated nucleated cell counts. Generated by immunoSEQ multiplex PCR, the TCRdb table keeps only in-frame clones and is missing some. That table is the source of V, J and clone size, and D and trimming were worked out from the DNA. Of hundreds of thousands of clones listed, 89% are singletons. Trimming took 4 bases from V and 0 from J, leaving 4 bases between them. In germline, CDR1 is SQVTM, CDR2 ANQGSEA. This CDR3 comprises 11 residues. Sequencing was performed on peripheral blood. This receptor was taken from a man in his sixties who had recovered from COVID-19. The chain couples TRBV29-1 to TRBJ2-7; D ambiguous. The CDR3 bases are TGCAGCGTTGCAGGCTCCTACGAGCAGTACTTC. It is translated as CSVAGSYEQYF.